This T cell receptor beta chain was identified during a study of OX40 agonist ivuxolimab in advanced cancers. Looking at the study overall: Age averaged 60 years (range roughly 20 to 90), and 82.7% were male. Prior checkpoint blockade (anti-PD-1, anti-PD-L1 or anti-CTLA-4) was permitted; under 50% had it. Three patients, one with hepatocellular carcinoma and two with cutaneous melanoma, achieved partial responses.

The repertoire was sequenced with immunoSEQ multiplex PCR; TCRdb's copy has only in-frame clones and lacks some. The data show fewer than 90,000 clones, with roughly nine tenths seen just once and around 2.8% held by the top ten. General observations from the study: Doses of 0.1 to 3.0 mg/kg were accompanied by clonal expansion of CD4+ and CD8+ blood T cells by week 6.

Points on this clone: Antigen unknown.

The CDR3 contains 14 residues. Germline loops: CDR1 KGHSH, CDR2 LQKENI. Trimming cost V 3 bases and J 5 bases; bases outside gene matches: 4. The rearrangement uses TRBV18 and TRBJ1-2, with TRBD1 matching 9 bases. Source: CD4+ or CD8+ T cells sorted from blood, taken in a trial of the OX40 agonist ivuxolimab. This TCR derives from an adult with an advanced solid tumor such as melanoma, head and neck, liver or kidney cancer. The CDR3 is CASSPGTGRYGYTF. The CDR3, as DNA: TGTGCCAGCTCACCCGGGACAGGGAGATATGGCTACACCTTC.